The sample holds one count of the clone carrying this T cell receptor beta chain. No antigen is known for it. Assay: immunoSEQ multiplex PCR; the TCRdb copy retains only in-frame clones and omits some. Here the sample spans over 850,000 clones, approximately 80% being singletons. The sample originates from a study of shared clonotypes between healthy human individuals. CDR1 and CDR2 (germline): KGHSH, LQKENI. V lost 5 bases and J 5 bases, leaving 7 bases between the germline ends. This CDR3 contains 11 residues. Study-wide results and caveats: As a rule, naive subsets had a larger estimated richness than memory subsets.

Sequenced material: memory CD4+ T cells from PBMCs. Specified subset: CD45RA-negative fraction. The rearrangement joins TRBV18 to TRBJ2-7; D call uncertain. This TCR derives from a man between 18 and 29 years old in good health. Some clones in this sample may be carry-over from other donors' samples. The CDR3 coding sequence is TGTGCCAGCTCAGGATACGACGAGCAGTACTTC. This sequence encodes CASSGYDEQYF.